This paragraph covers one T cell receptor beta chain sequence. Antigen specificity is unknown. This specimen comes from a study of graft-versus-host responses after intestinal transplantation. Study information: Uniformly, recipients were administered anti-thymocyte globulin induction with subsequent tacrolimus and steroids for approximately three years.

Sequencing was performed with immunoSEQ multiplex PCR; in TCRdb, only in-frame clones are kept and a portion is missing. The sample has tens of thousands of clones, about 94% seen once. Trimming took 1 base from V and 4 from J; bases not matched to a gene: 7. The CDR3 loop spans 16 amino acids. Germline values: CDR1 LGHNA, CDR2 YNFKEQ. The sequence came from a human donor who received an intestinal transplant. The chain recombines TRBV4-2 with TRBJ2-1, with 7 bases that match TRBD2. Source: unstimulated CD8+ T cells sorted from spleen or lymph node cells, taken before intestinal transplant. This CDR3 is CASSQVTGGPYNEQFF. Here the CDR3 DNA reads TGTGCCAGCAGCCAAGTTACGGGAGGCCCGTACAATGAGCAGTTCTTC.